This passage covers 14 T cell receptor beta chains from one sample sequenced in a study of cytomegalovirus exposure and HLA in healthy donors. Sequenced by immunoSEQ multiplex PCR; TCRdb stores in-frame clones only, minus some. Here the sample spans a few hundred thousand clones, 86% being singletons. The material sequenced was PBMCs. The receptor set was obtained from a woman aged 18-29 years in good health and CMV-seronegative.

The J gene is TRBJ1-5, the V gene TRBV19; 8 bases agree with TRBD1. The CDR3 has 14 amino acids. The J segment lost 8 bases and the V segment lost 5 bases, leaving 8 bases of the junction unmatched. The V gene's germline CDR1 is LNHDA and CDR2 SQIVND (reference sequence). CDR3 protein: CASSARGPLEPQHF. In nucleotides, the CDR3 is TGTGCCAGTAGTGCCAGGGGGCCCCTAGAGCCCCAGCATTTT.

CDR3 in amino acids: CASSGDYYYEQYF. The CDR3 DNA sequence: TGTGCCAGCAGTGGGGACTACTATTACGAGCAGTACTTC. The chain combines TRBV2 with TRBJ2-7; 7 bases are shared with TRBD2. The CDR3 covers 13 residues. The V and J ends lost 4 bases and 4 bases, in that order; junction bases with no gene match: 4. Germline CDR1 reads SNHLY; CDR2 reads FYNNEI.

The V call is TRBV5-4, the J call TRBJ2-3; 10 positions agree with TRBD2. This CDR3 contains 17 residues. Germline V gives CDR1 SGHNT, CDR2 YYREEE (reference sequence). V gave up 4 bases and J gave up 1 base; unmatched junction bases: 9. In nucleotides, the CDR3 is TGTGCCAGCAGCCCCCATCAGCGGGGGGGCGGCACAGATACGCAGTATTTT. It specifies CASSPHQRGGGTDTQYF.

This chain links TRBV7-2 with TRBJ2-3; a possible D gene is TRBD2 (7 bases). The germline V gene has CDR1 SGHTA and CDR2 FQGNSA. The CDR3 runs to 15 residues. The V gene lost 4 bases and the J gene lost 0 bases, with 11 bases spanning the gap. CDR3 nucleotides: TGTGCCAGCAGCTCCGGGGGGCTGAGCACAGATACGCAGTATTTT. Translation gives CASSSGGLSTDTQYF. Filled out from reference TRBV7-2 and TRBJ2-3, the complete variable domain reads GAGVSQSPSNKVTEKGKDVELRCDPISGHTALYWYRQSLGQGLEFLIYFQGNSAPDKSGLPSDRFSAERTGGSVSTLTIQRTQQEDSAVYLCASSSGGLSTDTQYFGPGTRLTVL.

A single count supports this clone. V usage is TRBV9 and J usage is TRBJ2-7; 9 bases map to TRBD1. The trim removed 5 bases at V and 0 bases at J, leaving 6 bases unmatched. The CDR3 spans 15 residues. CDR1 and CDR2 (germline): SGDLS, YYNGEE. CDR3 in DNA: TGTGCCAGCAGTCCCACAGGGGGCGGCTCCTACGAGCAGTACTTC. Encoded protein: CASSPTGGGSYEQYF.

V is TRBV6-5 and J is TRBJ1-1, with 10 bases that match TRBD1. This CDR3 comprises 15 residues. J was trimmed by 3 bases and V by 2 bases; bases with no gene match: 3. Per germline, CDR1 MNHEY and CDR2 SVGAGI. The DNA for the CDR3 is TGTGCCAGCAGTTACGGGACAGGGGTTCACACTGAAGCTTTCTTT. Residues: CASSYGTGVHTEAFF.

This chain joins TRBV5-1 and TRBJ1-1; weak D call: TRBD1 (6 bases). The CDR3 is made up of 14 amino acids. V lost 5 bases to trimming and J lost 6 bases, with 17 bases between them. Germline V lookup: CDR1 SGHRS, CDR2 YFSETQ. The CDR3 DNA reads TGCGCCAGCAGGAATCAGGGGAGCCTATCTGAAGCTTTCTTT. This translates into CASRNQGSLSEAFF. Full variable domain (outside the CDR3, taken from reference TRBV5-1 and TRBJ1-1): KAGVTQTPRYLIKTRGQQVTLSCSPISGHRSVSWYQQTPGQGLQFLFEYFSETQRNKGNFPGRFSGRQFSNSRSEMNVSTLELGDSALYLCASRNQGSLSEAFFGQGTRLTVV.

The chain has TRBV9 and TRBJ2-2, with 8 bases fitting TRBD1. The CDR3 sequence is 16 residues long. Germline V gene lookup returns CDR1 SGDLS and CDR2 YYNGEE. J lost 2 bases, V lost 4 bases, and 7 bases had no gene match. As DNA, the CDR3 is TGTGCCAGCAGCTCGCACAGGGGGATCAACACCGGGGAGCTGTTTTTT. Its protein product is CASSSHRGINTGELFF.

J is TRBJ2-3 and V is TRBV19; D is unresolved. Germline CDR1 reads LNHDA; CDR2 reads SQIVND (reference sequence). The CDR3 is 17 amino acids. Trimming took off 8 bases at V and 0 bases at J, with 21 bases between the two ends. The CDR3, as DNA: TGTGCCAGTGGTCGGCCGATGGCGGTACCTAGCACAGATACGCAGTATTTT. Amino acids: CASGRPMAVPSTDTQYF.

The chain links TRBV5-1 to TRBJ2-1, with 12 bases fitting TRBD2. V lost 4 bases to trimming and J lost 0 bases; unmatched junction nucleotides: 11. CDR3 length equals 19 residues. Per the germline V gene, CDR1 is SGHRS and CDR2 is YFSETQ. CDR3: CASSGAGLAGSSSYNEQFF. CDR3 bases: TGCGCCAGCAGCGGCGCGGGACTAGCGGGTTCAAGCTCCTACAATGAGCAGTTCTTC.

The genes are TRBV7-9 and TRBJ2-7; perhaps TRBD1 as D (6 bases). With 5 bases removed from V and 4 bases from J, the gap between germline ends came to 18 bases. Germline assignment: CDR1 SEHNR and CDR2 FQNEAQ (reference sequence). The CDR3 sequence is 15 residues long. For the CDR3, the DNA is TGTGCCAGCAGCGCAATAACAGGGTTCCAATACGAGCAGTACTTC. Protein product: CASSAITGFQYEQYF.

This clone was seen a single time. CDR3 region: CASSLDRPAGDSYEQYF. The CDR3 coding sequence is TGTGCCAGCAGCTTAGATAGGCCAGCGGGAGACTCCTACGAGCAGTACTTC. This chain links TRBV11-3 with TRBJ2-7, with 8 bases matching TRBD2. V dropped 0 bases and J dropped 0; count of bases not matched to a gene: 7. The germline CDR1 and CDR2 sequences are SGHNT and YENEEA. The CDR3 has 17 residues. Supplemented by reference TRBV11-3 and TRBJ2-7, the full variable domain reads EAGVVQSPRYKIIEKKQPVAFWCNPISGHNTLYWYLQNLGQGPELLIRYENEEAVDDSQLPKDRFSAERLKGVDSTLKIQPAELGDSAVYLCASSLDRPAGDSYEQYFGPGTRLTVT.

This rearrangement joins TRBV29-1 to TRBJ1-1, with 9 bases fitting TRBD1. The CDR3 length is 20 residues. V gave up 3 bases and J gave up 0 bases; unmatched junction bases: 20. Germline CDR1 reads SQVTM; CDR2 reads ANQGSEA. The chain's CDR3 is CSVDFDRGFYPNIVNTEAFF. CDR3 nucleotides: TGCAGCGTTGATTTCGACAGGGGGTTCTATCCCAACATTGTGAACACTGAAGCTTTCTTT.

This clone was observed a single time. The chain combines TRBV6-1 with TRBJ1-2; D perhaps matches TRBD1 (5 bases). CDR3 size: 15 residues. Germline V gene sequence: CDR1 MNHNS, CDR2 SASEGT. The ends were cut back, 2 bases at V and 1 base at J, with 11 bases in the middle. The CDR3 DNA is TGTGCCAGCAGTGAATTTGACAGATTTAACTATGGCTACACCTTC. This translates into CASSEFDRFNYGYTF.